This T cell receptor beta chain appears in the sequencing data of a study of T cells in tuberculosis. Unsorted cryopreserved PBMC were sequenced, averaging about 93,000 T cells per clinical donor. This clone was counted between two and nine times. The antigen remains undetermined. Assay: immunoSEQ multiplex PCR; the TCRdb copy retains only in-frame clones and omits some. The sample has 20,000 to 25,000 clones; approximately 90% are singletons. General study results and limits: Active tuberculosis patients had shorter CDR3-alpha; the beta difference was nonsignificant. GEM motif frequencies gave over 60% accuracy; the GMM repertoire gave roughly 90%.

The CDR3 runs 17 residues. CDR1 is SGHDN, CDR2 FVKESK, per germline. The chain is built from TRBV14 and TRBJ2-3; 7 positions match TRBD1. This sequence was found in a donor aged 10-35 years with latent tuberculosis or without tuberculosis infection. Some clones in this sample may be carry-over from other donors' samples. Sequencing was carried out using PBMCs. CDR3 residues: CHQARGGLWESTDTQYF. The DNA of the CDR3 is TGTCATCAGGCCCGAGGGGGCCTATGGGAAAGCACAGATACGCAGTATTTT.